This TCR beta chain was documented in a study of T cell responses to AZD1222 COVID-19 vaccine. This table comes from immunoSEQ multiplex PCR, and its TCRdb copy is limited to in-frame clones, with some not included. The sample has 110,000 or so clones, around nine tenths seen once. With 4 bases removed from V and 8 bases from J, the gap between germline ends came to 6 bases. Germline values: CDR1 SQVTM, CDR2 ANQGSEA. The length of the CDR3 is 10 residues. This sequence was found in an adult in good health. V is TRBV29-1 and J is TRBJ2-1; D is unclear. The material sequenced was peripheral blood, taken on day 0 of MenACWY control vaccination. The CDR3 reads CSVGGDEQFF. The CDR3 coding sequence is TGCAGCGTTGGCGGAGATGAGCAGTTCTTC.